These 24 T cell receptor beta chains originate from one sample sequenced in a study of cytomegalovirus exposure and HLA in healthy donors. Assay: immunoSEQ multiplex PCR; the TCRdb copy retains only in-frame clones and omits some. The sample has roughly 330,000 clones, roughly 90% seen once. The sequenced sample consisted of PBMCs. The receptors come from a woman in her twenties or thirties in good health and CMV-seropositive.

This clone has a single count. The chain uses TRBV2 and TRBJ2-1; the match to TRBD2 covers 7 bases. CDR3 length equals 14 residues. The ends lost 9 bases at V and 9 bases at J; junction bases unmatched: 14. Germline CDR1 reads SNHLY; CDR2 reads FYNNEI. The CDR3, as DNA: TGTGCCAGATCGACTAGCTCCTCGGGGGGTGAGCAGTTCTTC. Its translation is CARSTSSSGGEQFF.

This clone has only a few counts. The chain joins TRBV7-7 to TRBJ2-5; 11 nucleotides line up with TRBD2. The junction had 10 bases not matched to a gene; V was cut back by 5 bases and J by 5 bases. Germline loops: CDR1 SSHAT, CDR2 FNYEAQ (reference sequence). The CDR3 extends over 16 amino acids. The CDR3 sequence is CASSASLAGVGETQYF. CDR3 in DNA: TGTGCCAGCAGCGCCTCACTAGCGGGAGTAGGTGAGACCCAGTACTTC.

The chain couples TRBV28 to TRBJ1-5; D is ambiguous. Germline-derived CDR1 and CDR2 are MDHEN and SYDVKM. Trimming stripped 6 bases from V and 5 bases from J, with 17 bases between. The CDR3 extends over 15 amino acids. CDR3 amino acids: CASSPGRLGHQPQHF. Written as DNA, the CDR3 is TGTGCCAGCAGCCCGGGTCGTCTGGGTCATCAGCCCCAGCATTTT.

The chain combines TRBV9 with TRBJ1-2; D gene unclear. CDR1 and CDR2 (germline): SGDLS, YYNGEE. V was trimmed by 0 bases and J by 8 bases, leaving 11 bases between them. This CDR3 spans 13 amino acids. The CDR3 protein is CASSVEPQSGYTF. Written as DNA, the CDR3 is TGTGCCAGCAGCGTAGAACCGCAGAGCGGCTACACCTTC.

The gene calls are TRBV19 and TRBJ2-3, with 12 nucleotides matching TRBD2. The germline V gene has CDR1 LNHDA and CDR2 SQIVND (reference sequence). Germline trimming cut 3 bases from V and 1 base from J; bases unmatched to any gene: 20. This CDR3 contains 22 residues. The CDR3 spells CASSIRPPLAGGPPDGTDTQYF. The DNA for the CDR3 is TGTGCCAGTAGTATTCGCCCCCCCCTAGCGGGGGGGCCCCCAGATGGCACAGATACGCAGTATTTT.

The gene calls are TRBV7-9 and TRBJ2-7; D is unresolved. CDR1 is SEHNR, CDR2 FQNEAQ, per germline (reference sequence). Trimming took off 5 bases at V and 3 bases at J, with 14 bases between the two ends. The length of the CDR3 is 14 residues. The CDR3 region is CASSPPDLDYEQYF. As DNA, the CDR3 is TGTGCCAGCAGCCCTCCTGACTTGGACTACGAGCAGTACTTC.

For the CDR3, the DNA is TGTGCCAGCAGCTTAGCGGGAGGGGGAGAGACCCAGTACTTC. Its protein is CASSLAGGGETQYF. V and J are TRBV7-2 and TRBJ2-5, with D perhaps matching TRBD2 (7 bases). CDR3 length equals 14 residues. V shed 0 bases and J shed 4 bases, with 9 bases lying between them. CDR1 is SGHTA, CDR2 FQGNSA, per germline.

This chain connects TRBV2 to TRBJ1-1, with 10 bases identical to TRBD1. The CDR3 totals 16 residues. The germline gives CDR1 SNHLY, CDR2 FYNNEI. With V trimmed by 7 bases and J by 1 base, 9 bases remained unmatched. CDR3 sequence reads: CASIIGDRGRNTEAFF. DNA of the CDR3: TGTGCCAGCATCATTGGGGACAGGGGACGGAACACTGAAGCTTTCTTT.

The rearrangement uses TRBV27 and TRBJ2-7, with a weak D call TRBD1 (5 bases). V lost 2 bases and J lost 1, with 9 bases in between. CDR3 length: 14 residues. The germline gives CDR1 MNHEY, CDR2 SMNVEV (reference sequence). CDR3 region: CASSLRGLSYEQYF. The CDR3 nucleotides are TGTGCCAGCAGTTTAAGGGGTCTGTCCTACGAGCAGTACTTC.

The chain has TRBV7-2 and TRBJ2-7, with 11 nucleotides matching TRBD2. The CDR3 totals 19 residues. The germline gives CDR1 SGHTA, CDR2 FQGNSA. After removal of 2 bases from V and 5 bases from J, the junction contained 17 bases not matched to a gene. The CDR3 region has the DNA TGTGCCAGCAGCTTACCTCGGCGTAGCGGGAGGGCGGTTTCCAACGAGCAGTACTTC. It yields the protein CASSLPRRSGRAVSNEQYF. The whole variable domain, remainder taken from reference TRBV7-2 and TRBJ2-7, is GAGVSQSPSNKVTEKGKDVELRCDPISGHTALYWYRQSLGQGLEFLIYFQGNSAPDKSGLPSDRFSAERTGGSVSTLTIQRTQQEDSAVYLCASSLPRRSGRAVSNEQYFGPGTRLTVT.

The chain employs TRBV6-1 and TRBJ2-2; D not certain. The CDR3 sequence is 13 residues long. Germline V gene sequence: CDR1 MNHNS, CDR2 SASEGT. V shed 6 bases and J shed 6 bases, with 11 bases lying between them. In nucleotides, the CDR3 is TGTGCCAGCAGCGAGAAAATCCCCGGGGAGCTGTTTTTT. It is translated as CASSEKIPGELFF.

This chain connects TRBV5-6 to TRBJ1-4, with TRBD1 as a possible D gene (5 bases). The CDR3 is 16 amino acids. Germline CDR1 SGHDT, CDR2 YYEEEE. The V end lost 2 bases, the J end lost 1 base, and 12 bases lay between the germline ends. CDR3 sequence reads: CASSFRGLLTNEKLFF. CDR3 in DNA: TGTGCCAGCAGCTTTAGGGGTTTGTTAACTAATGAAAAACTGTTTTTT.

For the CDR3, the DNA is TGTGCCTGGAGCAGGGGACAGGGGGTTGAAAAACTGTTTTTT. This codes for CAWSRGQGVEKLFF. This chain links TRBV30 with TRBJ1-4; TRBD1 matches at 11 bases. CDR1 and CDR2 (germline): GTSNPN, SVGIG (reference sequence). The V segment lost 3 bases and the J segment 7 bases; nucleotides outside the gene matches: 4. This CDR3 comprises 14 residues. The full variable domain, completed using reference TRBV30 and TRBJ1-4, is SQTIHQWPATLVQPVGSPLSLECTVEGTSNPNLYWYRQAAGRGLQLLFYSVGIGQISSEVPQNLSASRPQDRQFILSSKKLLLSDSGFYLCAWSRGQGVEKLFFGSGTQLSVL.

This chain connects TRBV28 to TRBJ2-5; D is possibly TRBD2 (6 bases). Trimming took off 8 bases at V and 6 bases at J, with 22 bases between the two ends. Germline V gene lookup returns CDR1 MDHEN and CDR2 SYDVKM. The CDR3 spans 15 residues. CDR3 DNA sequence: TGTGCCAGCCGAGACGCGGGGCTACCGGGGAAGACCCAGTACTTC. It yields the protein CASRDAGLPGKTQYF.

The chain recombines TRBV28 with TRBJ1-3; possibly TRBD1 for D (5 bases). CDR1 is MDHEN and CDR2 is SYDVKM in the germline V gene. This CDR3 is built from 15 residues. V was trimmed by 7 bases and J by 0 bases, leaving 13 bases between them. In DNA, the CDR3 is TGTGCCAGCAATCCAGGGATGAGCTCTGGAAACACCATATATTTT. Amino acids: CASNPGMSSGNTIYF.

The chain joins TRBV28 to TRBJ1-1; D is ambiguous. V dropped 3 bases and J dropped 0 bases, with 14 bases sitting between them. The CDR3 runs to 16 residues. Looked up from germline, CDR1 is MDHEN and CDR2 is SYDVKM. DNA of the CDR3: TGTGCCAGCAGTTTTAGTAAAGGGCTCCTGAACACTGAAGCTTTCTTT. Translation: CASSFSKGLLNTEAFF.

The chain uses TRBV13 and TRBJ2-1; D not resolved. CDR1 and CDR2 (germline): PRHDT, FYEKMQ (reference sequence). The CDR3 runs 13 residues. The ends were cut back, 1 base at V and 6 bases at J, with 7 bases in the middle. CDR3 protein: CASSLVTGNEQFF. Written as DNA, the CDR3 is TGTGCCAGCAGCTTAGTCACGGGCAATGAGCAGTTCTTC.

This clone was found once. This chain uses TRBV2 with TRBJ2-7; a weak D match, TRBD2 (5 bases). CDR1 is SNHLY and CDR2 is FYNNEI in the germline V gene. The CDR3 sequence is 15 residues long. The V end was cut by 7 bases, the J end by 0 bases, with 16 bases between. Here the CDR3 reads CASTRRGLSSYEQYF. The CDR3 DNA reads TGTGCCAGCACTCGTCGAGGACTGAGCTCCTACGAGCAGTACTTC.

V gene TRBV6-1 combines with J gene TRBJ1-5; D unresolved. Trimming took off 6 bases at V and 6 bases at J, with 12 bases between the two ends. The germline gives CDR1 MNHNS, CDR2 SASEGT. This CDR3 spans 13 amino acids. CDR3 loop: CASSSHQGQPQHF. CDR3 sequence (DNA): TGTGCCAGCAGCTCCCATCAAGGTCAGCCCCAGCATTTT.

The rearrangement joins TRBV10-3 to TRBJ2-7; 7 bases align to TRBD2. V lost 5 bases to trimming and J lost 3 bases; unmatched junction nucleotides: 7. CDR1 is ENHRY and CDR2 is SYGVKD in the germline V gene. The CDR3 is 14 residues long. The CDR3 region is CAISTVGGIYEQYF. CDR3 coding DNA: TGTGCCATCAGTACAGTGGGGGGGATCTACGAGCAGTACTTC.

J is TRBJ2-7 and V is TRBV5-6; 8 positions agree with TRBD1. After removal of 7 bases from V and 2 bases from J, the junction contained 8 bases not matched to a gene. CDR3 length equals 14 residues. Germline V gene lookup returns CDR1 SGHDT and CDR2 YYEEEE. The CDR3 region is CASGPGTGAYEQYF. In nucleotides, the CDR3 is TGTGCCAGCGGACCCGGGACAGGAGCCTACGAGCAGTACTTC.

J is TRBJ1-5 and V is TRBV7-9; possibly TRBD1 for D (5 bases). With 4 bases removed from V and 3 bases from J, the gap between germline ends came to 13 bases. The germline V gene encodes CDR1 SEHNR and CDR2 FQNEAQ (reference sequence). This CDR3 is 15 amino acids long. The CDR3 loop reads CASSSGTADNQPQHF. Written as DNA, the CDR3 is TGTGCCAGCAGCTCCGGGACGGCAGACAATCAGCCCCAGCATTTT. Filled out from reference TRBV7-9 and TRBJ1-5, the complete variable domain reads DTGVSQNPRHKITKRGQNVTFRCDPISEHNRLYWYRQTLGQGPEFLTYFQNEAQLEKSRLLSDRFSAERPKGSFSTLEIQRTEQGDSAMYLCASSSGTADNQPQHFGDGTRLSIL.

This sequence joins TRBV6-5 and TRBJ2-7; D gene unclear. Germline-derived CDR1 and CDR2 are MNHEY and SVGAGI. The length of the CDR3 is 11 residues. The V end lost 6 bases, the J end lost 9 bases, and 12 bases lay between the germline ends. The CDR3 loop is CASSSPRGQYF. The CDR3 bases are TGTGCCAGCAGCTCCCCCCGTGGGCAGTACTTC.

This chain joins TRBV9 and TRBJ1-5, with a tentative D call TRBD1 (6 bases). V lost 0 bases and J lost 3, with 7 bases in between. The CDR3 length is 14 residues. Germline V CDR1 and CDR2: SGDLS, YYNGEE. The CDR3 region has the DNA TGTGCCAGCAGCGTAGGGGACAACAATCAGCCCCAGCATTTT. Translated, it gives CASSVGDNNQPQHF. Using reference TRBV9 and TRBJ1-5 for the parts outside the CDR3, the full variable domain is DSGVTQTPKHLITATGQRVTLRCSPRSGDLSVYWYQQSLDQGLQFLIQYYNGEERAKGNILERFSAQQFPDLHSELNLSSLELGDSALYFCASSVGDNNQPQHFGDGTRLSIL.